Below are 27 T cell receptor beta chains sequenced from a single sample in a study of T cell repertoires in ileal Crohn's disease. The assay was immunoSEQ multiplex PCR, and TCRdb's table has in-frame clones only and misses some. Counted here are some 2,000 clones, under 90% occurring once; the ten biggest clones make up more than 13%. The sequenced material came from ileal tissue. Every receptor here comes from an adult with Crohn's disease.

Notes on this clone: Germline is not matched at one junction end, which may reflect a read error. Other DNA variants within this sample encode the same CDR3. This chain uses TRBV7-9 with TRBJ1-6; tentative D call: TRBD1 (6 bases). From germline, CDR1 is SEHNR and CDR2 FQNEAQ (reference sequence). The CDR3 runs to 16 residues. Here the CDR3 reads CASSRQDSSYNSPLHF. The CDR3 DNA is TGTGCCAGCAGTAGACAGGACAGCTCCTATAATTCCCCCCTCCACTTT.

This chain joins TRBV2 and TRBJ1-1; the D is unclear. CDR3 size: 11 residues. The germline V gene encodes CDR1 SNHLY and CDR2 FYNNEI. The V and J ends lost 8 bases and 4 bases respectively, with 8 bases between them. The CDR3 protein is CASRTGTEAFF. Here the CDR3 DNA reads TGTGCCAGCCGAACCGGCACTGAAGCTTTCTTT.

The gene calls are TRBV6-1 and TRBJ2-5; no definite D call. The J call may be wrong; the DNA end is better matched by TRBJ2-7. CDR1 MNHNS and CDR2 SASEGT come from the germline V gene. This CDR3 has 13 residues. CDR3 nucleotides: TGTGCCAGCAGGTCTCTAGATTTCTACGAGCAGTACTTC. Amino acids: CASRSLDFYEQYF.

The chain recombines TRBV5-1 with TRBJ2-7; no reliable D call. The CDR3 contains 14 residues. Trimming stripped 0 bases from V and 3 bases from J, with 10 bases between. Germline loops: CDR1 SGHRS, CDR2 YFSETQ. The DNA of the CDR3 is TGCGCCAGCAGCTTGGAGTTCGGCGGCTACGAGCAGTACTTC. Translation gives CASSLEFGGYEQYF. Full variable domain (missing parts from reference TRBV5-1 and TRBJ2-7): KAGVTQTPRYLIKTRGQQVTLSCSPISGHRSVSWYQQTPGQGLQFLFEYFSETQRNKGNFPGRFSGRQFSNSRSEMNVSTLELGDSALYLCASSLEFGGYEQYFGPGTRLTVT.

The chain employs TRBV5-4 and TRBJ2-3; TRBD1 agrees at 10 bases. V trimming: 3 bases; J trimming: 4 bases; junction bases outside the gene matches: 8. From germline, CDR1 is SGHNT and CDR2 YYREEE (reference sequence). The CDR3 runs 16 residues. Here the CDR3 DNA reads TGTGCCAGCAGCTCGTCCGGGACAGGGGTTGCAGATACGCAGTATTTT. Residues: CASSSSGTGVADTQYF.

The chain recombines TRBV21-1 with TRBJ1-1; the table names TRBD1, a call not compared with the DNA. TRBV21-1 is a documented pseudogene. The CDR3 has 11 amino acids. The chain's CDR3 is CASSLLGAAFF. The CDR3, as DNA: TGTGCCAGCAGCCTTTTAGGGGCGGCTTTCTTT.

This sequence joins TRBV4-1 and TRBJ2-1, with 8 bases aligning to TRBD2. CDR1 and CDR2 (germline): MGHRA, YSYEKL. There are 18 residues in the CDR3. The V gene end was trimmed by 0 bases and the J gene end by 4 bases; junction bases not matched to a gene: 11. This chain's CDR3 is CASSQDTPRGGLYNEQFF. CDR3 DNA sequence: TGCGCCAGCAGCCAAGATACCCCCCGGGGGGGCCTGTACAATGAGCAGTTCTTC.

The CDR3 loop reads CASSLGSAGSGANVLTF. CDR3 coding DNA: TGTGCCAGCAGCTTAGGATCGGCTGGGAGTGGGGCCAACGTCCTGACTTTC. The genes are TRBV7-9 and TRBJ2-6; D may be TRBD2 (5 bases). Trimming removed 1 base at V and 3 bases at J, with 13 bases between. This CDR3 is 17 amino acids long. Germline V gene sequence: CDR1 SEHNR, CDR2 FQNEAQ (reference sequence). The whole variable domain, filled in from reference TRBV7-9 and TRBJ2-6, reads DTGVSQNPRHKITKRGQNVTFRCDPISEHNRLYWYRQTLGQGPEFLTYFQNEAQLEKSRLLSDRFSAERPKGSFSTLEIQRTEQGDSAMYLCASSLGSAGSGANVLTFGAGSRLTVL.

The chain carries TRBV6-5 and TRBJ2-4; 8 nucleotides align to TRBD2. V dropped 8 bases and J dropped 0; count of bases not matched to a gene: 6. This CDR3 comprises 15 residues. CDR1 and CDR2 from the germline V gene are MNHEY and SVGAGI. The CDR3 coding sequence is TGTGCCAGCGGGGGCGGGGGGACAGCCAAAAACATTCAGTACTTC. It is translated as CASGGGGTAKNIQYF.

The chain couples TRBV6-5 to TRBJ1-1, with a tentative D call TRBD1 (6 bases). Germline V gene data show CDR1 as MNHEY and CDR2 as SVGAGI. The length of the CDR3 is 13 residues. Trimming stripped 2 bases from V and 7 bases from J, with 11 bases between. This CDR3 reads CASSYDRKYEAFF. The CDR3 coding sequence is TGTGCCAGCAGTTACGACAGGAAGTATGAAGCTTTCTTT.

This chain uses TRBV29-1 with TRBJ1-2; 9 bases match TRBD1. The CDR3 is 15 amino acids. With V trimmed by 7 bases and J by 1 base, 10 bases remained unmatched. Germline assignment: CDR1 SQVTM and CDR2 ANQGSEA. The CDR3 sequence: CSADLTGGSNYGYTF. In DNA, the CDR3 is TGCAGCGCGGACCTGACAGGGGGTAGTAACTATGGCTACACCTTC.

The chain couples TRBV6-6 to TRBJ2-7; 9 positions agree with TRBD1. This CDR3 has 16 residues. With V trimmed by 4 bases and J by 1 base, 8 bases remained unmatched. Germline assignment: CDR1 MNHNY and CDR2 SVGAGI (reference sequence). The chain's CDR3 is CASSSNRDRVSYEQYF. In nucleotides, the CDR3 is TGTGCCAGCAGTTCAAACCGGGACAGGGTGTCCTACGAGCAGTACTTC.

V and J are TRBV4-1 and TRBJ2-3, with a weak D call TRBD1 (5 bases). From germline, CDR1 is MGHRA and CDR2 YSYEKL. Trimming shortened V by 0 bases and J by 4 bases, and 8 bases separated the two germline ends. The CDR3 has 14 residues. The CDR3 DNA reads as TGCGCCAGCAGCCAAGACGACAGTCCAGATACGCAGTATTTT. Its protein product is CASSQDDSPDTQYF.

This chain joins TRBV13 and TRBJ1-1, with D unclear. From germline, CDR1 is PRHDT and CDR2 FYEKMQ (reference sequence). Trimming removed 1 base from V and 5 bases from J, with 5 bases in between. The CDR3 loop spans 12 amino acids. Here the CDR3 DNA reads TGTGCCAGCAGCTTAGTTCTGACTGAAGCTTTCTTT. It yields the protein CASSLVLTEAFF. Supplemented by reference TRBV13 and TRBJ1-1, the full variable domain reads AAGVIQSPRHLIKEKRETATLKCYPIPRHDTVYWYQQGPGQDPQFLISFYEKMQSDKGSIPDRFSAQQFSDYHSELNMSSLELGDSALYFCASSLVLTEAFFGQGTRLTVV.

V is TRBV6-5 and J is TRBJ1-3, with D perhaps matching TRBD1 (5 bases). The germline V gene has CDR1 MNHEY and CDR2 SVGAGI. V was pared by 8 bases and J by 1 base, with 12 bases between. The CDR3 totals 14 residues. CDR3 DNA sequence: TGTGCCAGCCGGGGGTACCTTTCTGGAAACACCATATATTTT. This encodes CASRGYLSGNTIYF.

This chain connects TRBV30 to TRBJ2-3, with 7 bases matching TRBD1. Germline V gene data show CDR1 as GTSNPN and CDR2 as SVGIG (reference sequence). V lost 2 bases to trimming and J lost 1 base; unmatched junction nucleotides: 3. The CDR3 is made up of 14 amino acids. CDR3 DNA sequence: TGTGCCTGGAGTTTCCAGGGGGGCACAGATACGCAGTATTTT. It translates to CAWSFQGGTDTQYF.

This sequence joins TRBV14 and TRBJ1-1, with TRBD1 as a possible D gene (6 bases). With 4 bases removed from V and 5 bases from J, the gap between germline ends came to 11 bases. From germline, CDR1 is SGHDN and CDR2 FVKESK. The CDR3 spans 13 residues. For the CDR3, the DNA is TGTGCCAGCAGCCTACAGGGTTCAACTGAAGCTTTCTTT. Translation gives CASSLQGSTEAFF.

V is TRBV5-1 and J is TRBJ1-6, with 8 positions matching TRBD1. Germline V gene data show CDR1 as SGHRS and CDR2 as YFSETQ. There are 17 residues in the CDR3. V trimming: 0 bases; J trimming: 12 bases; junction bases outside the gene matches: 14. DNA of the CDR3: TGCGCCAGCAGCTTGGGGACAGGGAATATGCTGGTGGAACCCCTCCACTTT. It is translated as CASSLGTGNMLVEPLHF.

The V gene is TRBV6-4, the J gene TRBJ2-7, with TRBD1 as a possible D gene (5 bases). This CDR3 comprises 14 residues. Germline loops: CDR1 MRHNA, CDR2 SNTAGT. V was clipped by 3 bases and J by 1 base, with 10 bases between them. The CDR3 here is CASSEEAGSYEQYF. The CDR3 nucleotides read TGTGCCAGCAGTGAAGAGGCAGGGTCCTACGAGCAGTACTTC.

This clone was counted a few times. The rearrangement uses TRBV4-3 and TRBJ1-4; TRBD1 is a possible D gene (6 bases). Trimming took 0 bases from V and 5 from J, leaving 13 bases between them. Germline V CDR1 and CDR2: LGHNA, YSLEER. The CDR3 is 16 amino acids. CDR3 nucleotide sequence: TGCGCCAGCAGCCAAGAAGTAAGCCAGGGGAATGAAAAACTGTTTTTT. Translating gives CASSQEVSQGNEKLFF.

The count of this clone is one. V gene TRBV15 combines with J gene TRBJ2-3, with 7 nucleotides matching TRBD2. The CDR3 covers 15 residues. CDR1 LNHNV and CDR2 YYDKDF come from the germline V gene (reference sequence). V shed 4 bases and J 6 bases; nucleotides not matched to a gene: 10. The CDR3 here is CATSTSGANHDTQYF. CDR3 nucleotides: TGTGCCACCAGCACTAGCGGCGCGAACCATGATACGCAGTATTTT. Complete variable domain (other parts from reference TRBV15 and TRBJ2-3): DAMVIQNPRYQVTQFGKPVTLSCSQTLNHNVMYWYQQKSSQAPKLLFHYYDKDFNNEADTPDNFQSRRPNTSFCFLDIRSPGLGDTAMYLCATSTSGANHDTQYFGPGTRLTVL.

The V and J genes are TRBV4-3 and TRBJ1-2; unclear D gene. The V end lost 1 base, the J end lost 5 bases, and 8 bases lay between the germline ends. This CDR3 is 13 amino acids long. Germline V lookup: CDR1 LGHNA, CDR2 YSLEER. Here the CDR3 DNA reads TGCGCCAGCAGCCAAGCCCCCGGTTATGGCTACACCTTC. This sequence encodes CASSQAPGYGYTF.

The V and J genes are TRBV5-4 and TRBJ2-3, with 12 bases that match TRBD2. The CDR3 length is 16 residues. The trim removed 3 bases at V and 3 bases at J, leaving 5 bases unmatched. CDR1 SGHNT and CDR2 YYREEE come from the germline V gene (reference sequence). The CDR3 DNA is TGTGCCAGCAGCTCCGGACTAGCGGGGAAGACAGATACGCAGTATTTT. It codes for CASSSGLAGKTDTQYF.

The table lists this clone with a few counts. The CDR3 nucleotides are TGTGCCAGTAGTATTAAGTCAGGGGCTAACTATGGCTACACCTTC. Its translation: CASSIKSGANYGYTF. This chain connects TRBV19 to TRBJ1-2; D may be TRBD1 (6 bases). Trimming cost V 3 bases and J 0 bases, with 11 bases left between them. Germline-derived CDR1 and CDR2 are LNHDA and SQIVND (reference sequence). CDR3 length: 15 amino acids.

The J gene is TRBJ2-7, the V gene TRBV27; 9 bases fit TRBD1. The ends lost 1 base at V and 2 bases at J; junction bases unmatched: 3. The CDR3 loop spans 15 amino acids. The germline V gene has CDR1 MNHEY and CDR2 SMNVEV (reference sequence). CDR3 in DNA: TGTGCCAGCAGTTTATGGGACAGGGTCACCTACGAGCAGTACTTC. Amino acid sequence: CASSLWDRVTYEQYF.

This chain joins TRBV19 and TRBJ1-2; D remains unclear. Germline lookup yields CDR1 LNHDA and CDR2 SQIVND (reference sequence). This CDR3 is built from 14 residues. V was shortened by 4 bases and J by 5 bases, with 14 bases between the two germline ends. This chain's CDR3 is CASSTGVNGYGYTF. CDR3 coding DNA: TGTGCCAGTAGTACCGGGGTCAATGGTTATGGCTACACCTTC. The variable domain in full, with the rest retrieved from reference TRBV19 and TRBJ1-2, is DGGITQSPKYLFRKEGQNVTLSCEQNLNHDAMYWYRQDPGQGLRLIYYSQIVNDFQKGDIAEGYSVSREKKESFPLTVTSAQKNPTAFYLCASSTGVNGYGYTFGSGTRLTVV.

A few counts support this clone. The same CDR3 also results from other DNA sequences found in this sample. The genes are TRBV10-3 and TRBJ2-1; D ambiguous. Germline V gives CDR1 ENHRY, CDR2 SYGVKD. V was trimmed by 10 bases and J by 4 bases, leaving 17 bases between them. The CDR3 is 14 residues long. The CDR3 bases are TGTGCCACGACCCCTGACCACTATTACAATGAGCAGTTCTTC. Amino acid sequence: CATTPDHYYNEQFF.